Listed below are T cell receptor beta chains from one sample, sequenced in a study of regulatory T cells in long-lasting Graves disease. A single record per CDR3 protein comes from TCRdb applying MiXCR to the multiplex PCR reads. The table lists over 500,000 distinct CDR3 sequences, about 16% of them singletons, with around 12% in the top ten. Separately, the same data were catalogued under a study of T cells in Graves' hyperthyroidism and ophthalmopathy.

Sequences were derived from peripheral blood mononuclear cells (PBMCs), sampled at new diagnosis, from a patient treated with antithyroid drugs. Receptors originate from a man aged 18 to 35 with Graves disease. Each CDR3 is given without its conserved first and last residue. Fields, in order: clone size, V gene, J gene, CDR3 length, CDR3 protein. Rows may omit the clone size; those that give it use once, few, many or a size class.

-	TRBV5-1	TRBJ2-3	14	ASSLGRQGSADTQY
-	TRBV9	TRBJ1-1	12	ASSRQTVNTEAF
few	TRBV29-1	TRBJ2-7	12	SVEAGWRKNEQY
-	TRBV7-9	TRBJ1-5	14	ASTSNREGLNQPQH
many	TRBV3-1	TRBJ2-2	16	ASSHPGLPTRGAGELF
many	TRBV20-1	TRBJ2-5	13	SATWGAGGHSAQY
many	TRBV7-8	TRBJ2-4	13	ASSFVLGAKNIQY
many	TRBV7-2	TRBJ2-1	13	ASSLTRSGRGREF
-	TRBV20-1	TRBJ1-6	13	SAPTQGGYNSPLH
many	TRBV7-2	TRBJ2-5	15	ASSSGLARTLKETQY
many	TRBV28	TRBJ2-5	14	ASSVTRDYFKETQY
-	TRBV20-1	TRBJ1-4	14	SAGPWEGQTNEKLF
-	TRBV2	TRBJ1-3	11	ASSLKGGNTIY
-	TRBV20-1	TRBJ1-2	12	SASPTTGIDGYT
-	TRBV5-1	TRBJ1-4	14	ASSPAPAGGGEKLF
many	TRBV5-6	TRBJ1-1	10	ASSLGGHEAF
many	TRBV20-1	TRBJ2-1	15	SARDLLVAGVLNEQF
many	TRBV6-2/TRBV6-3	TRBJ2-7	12	ASMWTGGAYEQY
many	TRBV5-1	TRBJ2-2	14	ASTGLAGGNTGELF
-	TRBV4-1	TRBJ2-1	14	ASSRGSGVSYNEQF
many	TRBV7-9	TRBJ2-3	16	ASSSQKTSGSGADTQY
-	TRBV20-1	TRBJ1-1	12	SARSGGGGTEAF
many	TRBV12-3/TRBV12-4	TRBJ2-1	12	ASTRGRIDNEQF
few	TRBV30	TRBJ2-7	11	AWGPTASYEQY
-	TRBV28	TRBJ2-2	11	ASSSGLTGELF
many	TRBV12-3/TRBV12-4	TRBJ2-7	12	ASSLVSGRYEQY
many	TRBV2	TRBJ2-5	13	ASSDPGSWRETQY
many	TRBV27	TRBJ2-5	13	ASSSRWRERETQY
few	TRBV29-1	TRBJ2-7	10	SVATGSYEQY
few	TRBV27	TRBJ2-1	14	ASSLSSGTGGHEQF
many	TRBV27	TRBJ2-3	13	ASSPGTGGTDTQY
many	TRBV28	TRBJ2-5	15	ASHPGLAGGVQETQY
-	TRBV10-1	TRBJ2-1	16	ASSESVRAGGPSNEQF
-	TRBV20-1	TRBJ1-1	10	SAREGNREPF
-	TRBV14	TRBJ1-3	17	ASSQERGGPRGRGNTIY
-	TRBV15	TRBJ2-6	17	ATSRPGGVRTSGANVLT
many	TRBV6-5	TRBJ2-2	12	ASSYWGNTGELF
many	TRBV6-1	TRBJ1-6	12	ASTGQGTYSPLH
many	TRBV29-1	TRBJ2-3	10	SVIQGTDTQY
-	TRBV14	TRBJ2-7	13	ASSFGLAGPYEQY
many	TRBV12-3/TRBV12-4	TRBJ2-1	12	ASSWRLSYNEQF
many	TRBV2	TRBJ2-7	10	ATGTSGYEQY
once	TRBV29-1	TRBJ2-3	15	SVEDVRAGGLFDTQY
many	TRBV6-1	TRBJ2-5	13	ASTAGGGSQETQY